This T cell receptor (beta chain) originates from a study of patients and donors after allogeneic stem cell transplantation. TCRdb reprocessed the RT-PCR reads with MiXCR, giving one entry per CDR3 protein. The repertoire has tens of thousands of distinct CDR3 sequences, roughly 48% of them found once; the top ten carry 50% to 75%. Germline V gene data show CDR1 as SGHKS and CDR2 as YYEKEE (reference sequence). The CDR3 is made up of 14 amino acids. V was clipped by 0 bases and J by 0 bases, with 4 bases between them. This chain uses TRBV5-5 with TRBJ1-3, with D unclear. This receptor was taken from a human donor who was either an allogeneic HSCT recipient or a stem cell or donor lymphocyte infusion donor (not recorded which). It is not recorded whose cells these are; they may come from a transplant donor. Sequenced input: blood, either unsorted or a sorted T cell fraction (not recorded which). The CDR3 DNA is TGTGCCAGCAGCTTGGACCTCTCTGGAAACACCATATATTTT. Translated, it gives CASSLDLSGNTIYF.